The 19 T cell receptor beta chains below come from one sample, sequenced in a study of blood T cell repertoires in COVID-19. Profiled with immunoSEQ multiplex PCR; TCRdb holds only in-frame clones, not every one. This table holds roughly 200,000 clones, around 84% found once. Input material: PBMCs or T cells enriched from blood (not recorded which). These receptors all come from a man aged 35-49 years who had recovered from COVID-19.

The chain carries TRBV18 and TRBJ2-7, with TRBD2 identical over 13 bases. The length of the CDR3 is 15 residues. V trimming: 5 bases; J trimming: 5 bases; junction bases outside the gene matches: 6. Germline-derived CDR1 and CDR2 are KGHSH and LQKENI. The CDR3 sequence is CASSATGLAGDEQYF. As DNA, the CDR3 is TGTGCCAGCTCAGCAACAGGACTAGCGGGAGACGAGCAGTACTTC.

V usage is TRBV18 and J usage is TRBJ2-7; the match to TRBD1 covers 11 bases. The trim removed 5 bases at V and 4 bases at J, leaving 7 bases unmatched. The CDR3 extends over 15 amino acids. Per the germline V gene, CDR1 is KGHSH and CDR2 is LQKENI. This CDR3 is CASSIQDRGQYEQYF. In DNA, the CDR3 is TGTGCCAGCTCAATTCAGGACAGGGGGCAATACGAGCAGTACTTC.

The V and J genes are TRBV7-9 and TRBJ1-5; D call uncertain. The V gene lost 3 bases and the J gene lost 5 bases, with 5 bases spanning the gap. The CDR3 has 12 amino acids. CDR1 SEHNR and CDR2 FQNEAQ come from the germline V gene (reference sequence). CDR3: CASSLFDQPQHF. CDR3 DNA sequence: TGTGCCAGCAGCTTGTTCGATCAGCCCCAGCATTTT.

In DNA form, the CDR3 reads TGTGCCAGCAGCCCAGGGGAGAACACCGGGGAGCTGTTTTTT. Its translation: CASSPGENTGELFF. The chain combines TRBV4-2 with TRBJ2-2; a weak D match, TRBD1 (6 bases). V was cut by 4 bases and J by 1 base, with 7 bases left in between. This CDR3 is built from 14 residues. The germline gives CDR1 LGHNA, CDR2 YNFKEQ.

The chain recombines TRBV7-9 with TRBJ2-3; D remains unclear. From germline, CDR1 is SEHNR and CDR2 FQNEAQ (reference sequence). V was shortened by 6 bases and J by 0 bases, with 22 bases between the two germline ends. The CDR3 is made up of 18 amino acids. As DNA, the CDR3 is TGTGCCAGCAGTCACCCCAATGGGTCGGGTTATAGCACAGATACGCAGTATTTT. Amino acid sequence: CASSHPNGSGYSTDTQYF.

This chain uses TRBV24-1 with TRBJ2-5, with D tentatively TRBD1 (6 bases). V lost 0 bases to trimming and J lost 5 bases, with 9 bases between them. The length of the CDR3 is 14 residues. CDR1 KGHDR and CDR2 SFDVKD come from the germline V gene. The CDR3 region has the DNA TGTGCCACCAGTGATTTGTGGCAGGGGGAGACCCAGTACTTC. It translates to CATSDLWQGETQYF.

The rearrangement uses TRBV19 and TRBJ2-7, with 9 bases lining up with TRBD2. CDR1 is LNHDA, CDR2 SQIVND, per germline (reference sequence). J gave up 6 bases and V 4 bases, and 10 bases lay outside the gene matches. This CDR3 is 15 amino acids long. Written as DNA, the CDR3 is TGTGCCAGTAGTACAAGCGGGGGGATCCCTATCGAGCAGTACTTC. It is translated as CASSTSGGIPIEQYF.

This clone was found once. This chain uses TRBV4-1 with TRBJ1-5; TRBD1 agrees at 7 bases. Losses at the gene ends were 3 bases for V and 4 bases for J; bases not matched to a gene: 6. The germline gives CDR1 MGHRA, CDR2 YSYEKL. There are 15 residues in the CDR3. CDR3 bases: TGCGCCAGCAGCCAGAATACACAGGGGAATCAGCCCCAGCATTTT. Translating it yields CASSQNTQGNQPQHF.

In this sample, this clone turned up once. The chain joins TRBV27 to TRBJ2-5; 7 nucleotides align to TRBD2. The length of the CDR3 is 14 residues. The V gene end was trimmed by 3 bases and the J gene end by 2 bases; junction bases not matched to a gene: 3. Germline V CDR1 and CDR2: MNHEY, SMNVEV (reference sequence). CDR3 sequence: CASSFLAEQETQYF. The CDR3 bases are TGTGCCAGCAGTTTCCTAGCGGAACAAGAGACCCAGTACTTC.

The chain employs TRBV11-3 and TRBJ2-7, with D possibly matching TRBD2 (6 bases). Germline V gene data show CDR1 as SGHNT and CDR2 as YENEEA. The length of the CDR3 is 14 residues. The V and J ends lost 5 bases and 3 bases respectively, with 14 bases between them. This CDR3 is CASSPRGVRYEQYF. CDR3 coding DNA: TGTGCCAGCAGCCCGCGGGGTGTGCGCTACGAGCAGTACTTC.

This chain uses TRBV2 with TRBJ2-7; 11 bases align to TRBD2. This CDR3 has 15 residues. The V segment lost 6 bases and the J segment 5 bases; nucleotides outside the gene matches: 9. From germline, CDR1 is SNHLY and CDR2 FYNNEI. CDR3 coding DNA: TGTGCCAGCAGACTGCTAGCGGGAGGAGTAAACGAGCAGTACTTC. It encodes CASRLLAGGVNEQYF.

The CDR3 coding sequence is TGTGCCATCAGTGAGCCTCCGGGAGCCCTAATGATGAACACTGAAGCTTTCTTT. Protein: CAISEPPGALMMNTEAFF. J is TRBJ1-1 and V is TRBV10-3; D not resolved. The germline CDR1 and CDR2 sequences are ENHRY and SYGVKD. V lost 2 bases, J lost 0 bases, and 19 bases lay in between. The CDR3 is 18 amino acids.

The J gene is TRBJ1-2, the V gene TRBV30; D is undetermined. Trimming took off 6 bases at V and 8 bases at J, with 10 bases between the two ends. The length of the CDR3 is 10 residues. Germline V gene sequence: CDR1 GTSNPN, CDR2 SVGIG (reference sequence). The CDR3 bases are TGTGCCTGTTATGTGCGGGGCTACACCTTC. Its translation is CACYVRGYTF.

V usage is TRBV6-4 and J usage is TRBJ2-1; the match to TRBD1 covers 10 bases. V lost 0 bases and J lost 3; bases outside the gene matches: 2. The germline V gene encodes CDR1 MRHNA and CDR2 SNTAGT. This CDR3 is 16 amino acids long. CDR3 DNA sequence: TGTGCCAGCAGTGACTCTGGGGACAGGGGCTACAATGAGCAGTTCTTC. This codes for CASSDSGDRGYNEQFF.

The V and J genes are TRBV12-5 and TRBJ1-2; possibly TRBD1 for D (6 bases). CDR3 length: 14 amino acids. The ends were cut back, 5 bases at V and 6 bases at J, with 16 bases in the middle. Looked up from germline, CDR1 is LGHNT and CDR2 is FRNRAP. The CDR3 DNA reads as TGTGCTAGTGGTAACGATGGACAGTTAGATGGCTACACCTTC. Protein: CASGNDGQLDGYTF.

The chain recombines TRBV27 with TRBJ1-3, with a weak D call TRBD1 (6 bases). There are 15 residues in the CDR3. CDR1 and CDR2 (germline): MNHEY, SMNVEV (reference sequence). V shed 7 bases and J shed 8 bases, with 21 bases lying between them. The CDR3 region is CASTAGVDRTDTIYF. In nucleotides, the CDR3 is TGTGCCAGCACCGCAGGGGTCGACAGAACGGACACCATATATTTT.

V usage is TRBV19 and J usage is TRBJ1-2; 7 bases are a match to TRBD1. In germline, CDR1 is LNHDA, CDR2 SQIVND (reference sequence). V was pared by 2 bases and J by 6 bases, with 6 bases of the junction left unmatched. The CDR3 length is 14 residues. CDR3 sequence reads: CASSIPNRGDGYTF. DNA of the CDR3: TGTGCCAGTAGTATACCCAACAGGGGCGATGGCTACACCTTC.

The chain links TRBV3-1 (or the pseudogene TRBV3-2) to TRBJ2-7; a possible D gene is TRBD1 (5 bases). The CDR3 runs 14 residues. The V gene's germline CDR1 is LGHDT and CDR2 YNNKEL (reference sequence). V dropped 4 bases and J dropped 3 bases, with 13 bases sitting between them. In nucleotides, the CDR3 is TGTGCCAGCAGCCCCATAGACAGAAACTACGAGCAGTACTTC. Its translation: CASSPIDRNYEQYF.

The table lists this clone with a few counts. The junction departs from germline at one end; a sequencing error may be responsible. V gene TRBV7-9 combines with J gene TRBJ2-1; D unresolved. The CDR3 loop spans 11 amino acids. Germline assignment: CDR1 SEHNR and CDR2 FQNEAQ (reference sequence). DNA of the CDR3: TGTGCCAGCAAAGATCCTAATGGGCAGTTCTTC. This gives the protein CASKDPNGQFF.